In this sample, the clone carrying this TCR beta chain turned up once. These data are taken from a study of blood T cell repertoires in COVID-19. At the level of the study: Italy, Spain and the United States were the sources of the convalescent and acute COVID-19 samples.

In Seattle, patients joined the study during active infection and were tracked longitudinally. In the source study's methods: For nucleated cells, counts were estimated from reference gene primer amplification. The data were produced by immunoSEQ multiplex PCR, yet TCRdb's version contains in-frame clones alone and is incomplete. V, J and clone size were drawn from that table, and D and trimming were deduced from the DNA. Of about 52,000 clones in the sample, approximately 83% were seen once. Germline CDR1 is SEHNR and CDR2 is FQNEAQ (reference sequence). The CDR3 sequence is 15 residues long. Trimming pared 1 base from V and 5 bases from J, leaving 14 bases between.

The rearrangement joins TRBV7-9 to TRBJ2-5; D uncertain. The sequence derives from an elderly man with COVID-19, enrolled during active disease. The source material was peripheral blood. Written as DNA, the CDR3 is TGTGCCAGCAGCTTAGGTATCAGTACAGAGGAGACCCAGTACTTC. Translated: CASSLGISTEETQYF.